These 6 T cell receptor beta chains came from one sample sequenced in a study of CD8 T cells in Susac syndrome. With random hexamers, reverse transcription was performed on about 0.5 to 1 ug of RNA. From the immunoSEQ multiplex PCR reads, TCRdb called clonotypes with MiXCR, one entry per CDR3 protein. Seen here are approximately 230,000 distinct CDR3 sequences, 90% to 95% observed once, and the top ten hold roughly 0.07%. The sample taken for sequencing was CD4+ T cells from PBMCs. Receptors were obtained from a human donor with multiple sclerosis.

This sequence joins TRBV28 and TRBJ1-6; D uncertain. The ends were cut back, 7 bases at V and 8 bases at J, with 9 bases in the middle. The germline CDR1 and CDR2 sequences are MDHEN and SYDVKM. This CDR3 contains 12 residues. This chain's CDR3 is CASKVRDSPLHF. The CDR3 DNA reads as TGTGCCAGCAAGGTCCGTGATTCACCCCTCCACTTT.

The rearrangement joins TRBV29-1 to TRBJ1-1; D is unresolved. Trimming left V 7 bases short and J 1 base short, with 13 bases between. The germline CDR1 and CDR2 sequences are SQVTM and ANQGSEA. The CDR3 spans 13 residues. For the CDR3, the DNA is TGCAGCGCCGCAGGCGGATCGAACACTGAAGCTTTCTTT. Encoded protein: CSAAGGSNTEAFF.

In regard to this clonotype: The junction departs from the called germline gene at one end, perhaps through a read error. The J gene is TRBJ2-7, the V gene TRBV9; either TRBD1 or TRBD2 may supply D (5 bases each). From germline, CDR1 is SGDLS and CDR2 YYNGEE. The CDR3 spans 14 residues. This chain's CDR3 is CDYLRDRSSYEQYF. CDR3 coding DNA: TGCGACTATCTCCGGGACCGGTCATCCTACGAGCAGTACTTC.

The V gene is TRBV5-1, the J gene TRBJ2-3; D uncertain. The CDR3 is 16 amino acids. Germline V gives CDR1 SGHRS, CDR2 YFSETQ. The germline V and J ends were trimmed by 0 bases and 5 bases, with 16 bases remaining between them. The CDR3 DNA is TGCGCCAGCAGCTTGGCCGGTGTGGCAGGCCAAGATACGCAGTATTTT. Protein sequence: CASSLAGVAGQDTQYF.

This CDR3 is CSATRTSRETQYF. The CDR3 DNA follows: TGCAGTGCTACCCGGACTAGCAGAGAGACCCAGTACTTC. The chain is built from TRBV20-1 and TRBJ2-5; 8 nucleotides align to TRBD2. Germline CDR1 is DFQATT and CDR2 is SNEGSKA (reference sequence). This CDR3 has 13 amino acids. The trim removed 4 bases at V and 4 bases at J, leaving 5 bases unmatched.

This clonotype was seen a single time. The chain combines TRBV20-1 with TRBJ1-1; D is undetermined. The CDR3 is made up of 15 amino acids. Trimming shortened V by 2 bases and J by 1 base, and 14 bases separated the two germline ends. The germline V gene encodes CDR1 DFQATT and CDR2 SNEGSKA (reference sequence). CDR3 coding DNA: TGCAGTGCTAGACACACGAATGCCCGGAACACTGAAGCTTTCTTT. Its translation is CSARHTNARNTEAFF.